Below are 19 T cell receptor beta chains sequenced from a single sample in a study of T cells in Graves' hyperthyroidism and ophthalmopathy. The TCR beta CDR3 regions underwent amplification using RNA transcripts as the source. Using the HTBI primer set, a first-round RT-PCR was run on the TCR CDR3. TCRdb reanalysed the multiplex PCR reads using MiXCR and keeps one entry per CDR3 protein. This sample has around 600,000 distinct CDR3 sequences, with roughly 15% found just once. Sequencing was carried out using blood. The receptors stem from a woman between 50 and 59 years old with Graves' ophthalmopathy.

V and J are TRBV30 and TRBJ2-5; D gene ambiguous. The CDR3 sequence is 11 residues long. The germline gives CDR1 GTSNPN, CDR2 SVGIG (reference sequence). The V end lost 1 base, the J end lost 3 bases, and 3 bases lay between the germline ends. The CDR3 loop is CAWSAKETQYF. As DNA, the CDR3 is TGTGCCTGGAGTGCGAAAGAGACCCAGTACTTC.

This clonotype was seen many times. The chain is built from TRBV27 and TRBJ2-3; D tentatively fits TRBD1 or TRBD2 (5 bases each). The CDR3 covers 13 residues. Germline loops: CDR1 MNHEY, CDR2 SMNVEV (reference sequence). V dropped 6 bases and J dropped 6 bases, with 13 bases sitting between them. This CDR3 reads CASSSRGTDTQYF. As DNA, the CDR3 is TGTGCCAGCAGCTCTAGAGGGACCGATACGCAGTATTTT.

In this sample, this clonotype turned up many times. V is TRBV7-6 and J is TRBJ2-3; no reliable D call. Trimming removed 4 bases at V and 3 bases at J, with 11 bases between. This CDR3 spans 14 amino acids. Germline V lookup: CDR1 SGHVS, CDR2 FNYEAQ. The CDR3 loop reads CASSSGAVTDTQYF. For the CDR3, the DNA is TGTGCCAGCAGCTCTGGCGCGGTAACAGATACGCAGTATTTT.

A note on this clonotype: A clone one base away is much larger, so this may be a read error. J is TRBJ1-5 and V is TRBV28; 9 nucleotides agree with TRBD1. The CDR3 covers 14 residues. CDR1 is MDHEN, CDR2 SYDVKM, per germline. The V and J ends lost 6 bases and 5 bases, in that order; junction bases with no gene match: 5. CDR3 residues: CASRSDRGDQPQHF. The CDR3 DNA reads as TGTGCCAGCAGGTCGGACAGGGGCGATCAGCCCCAGCATTTT.

The chain couples TRBV6-1 to TRBJ2-1; D is perhaps TRBD2 (6 bases). The V end was cut by 6 bases, the J end by 8 bases, with 20 bases between. The CDR3 runs 15 residues. Germline values: CDR1 MNHNS, CDR2 SASEGT. CDR3 residues: CASSETSSLGYEQFF. Written as DNA, the CDR3 is TGTGCCAGCAGCGAAACTAGCAGTCTAGGCTATGAGCAGTTCTTC.

This clonotype was seen a handful of times. The chain carries TRBV6-2 or TRBV6-3 and TRBJ2-7, with TRBD1 matching 7 bases. Trimming removed 2 bases from V and 7 bases from J; junction bases left unmatched: 11. The CDR3 contains 15 residues. Germline CDR1 and CDR2: MNHEY and SVGEGT. The CDR3 here is CASSYQNDRVGEQYF. Written as DNA, the CDR3 is TGTGCCAGCAGTTACCAAAACGACAGGGTGGGAGAGCAGTACTTC.

This clonotype was counted many times. V and J are TRBV7-9 and TRBJ2-1; 14 nucleotides align to TRBD2. With 5 bases clipped from V and 5 bases from J, the junction kept 8 bases outside the gene matches. In germline, CDR1 is SEHNR, CDR2 FQNEAQ (reference sequence). This CDR3 has 17 residues. The CDR3 sequence is CASSPAGLAGANNEQFF. The CDR3 region has the DNA TGTGCCAGCAGCCCAGCGGGACTAGCGGGAGCCAACAATGAGCAGTTCTTC.

Only a few counts were recorded for this clonotype. A much larger clonotype is one base distant, so this may be a read error. V is TRBV20-1 and J is TRBJ2-2; 8 bases match TRBD1. The germline CDR1 and CDR2 sequences are DFQATT and SNEGSKA (reference sequence). The CDR3 contains 15 residues. The CDR3, as DNA: TGCAGTGCTACCAGACAGGGGTTGTACACCGGGGAGCAGTTTTTT. Residues: CSATRQGLYTGEQFF.

V gene TRBV30 combines with J gene TRBJ1-5; tentative D call: TRBD1 (5 bases). CDR1 and CDR2 from the germline V gene are GTSNPN and SVGIG (reference sequence). V was shortened by 0 bases and J by 4 bases, with 7 bases between the two germline ends. CDR3 length: 13 amino acids. The CDR3 DNA reads TGTGCCTGGAGTGTAGGGGATAATCAGCCCCAGCATTTT. This gives the protein CAWSVGDNQPQHF.

The chain links TRBV4-2 to TRBJ2-1; perhaps D is TRBD1 or TRBD2 (5 bases each). The V and J ends lost 0 bases and 5 bases respectively, with 14 bases between them. The CDR3 extends over 16 amino acids. Germline CDR1 and CDR2: LGHNA and YNFKEQ. The CDR3 reads CASSQEGQGPNNEQFF. The DNA for the CDR3 is TGTGCCAGCAGCCAAGAAGGGCAGGGACCTAACAATGAGCAGTTCTTC.

This clonotype was counted ten times or more. Here the CDR3 reads CASSSRRGGRAYEQYF. The CDR3 DNA is TGTGCCAGCAGCTCCAGGAGGGGAGGGAGGGCCTACGAGCAGTACTTC. The chain carries TRBV7-9 and TRBJ2-7, with 7 bases fitting TRBD2. This CDR3 has 16 residues. With V trimmed by 4 bases and J by 2 bases, 11 bases remained unmatched. Per germline, CDR1 SEHNR and CDR2 FQNEAQ (reference sequence). Combining the CDR3 with reference TRBV7-9 and TRBJ2-7 gives the whole variable domain DTGVSQNPRHKITKRGQNVTFRCDPISEHNRLYWYRQTLGQGPEFLTYFQNEAQLEKSRLLSDRFSAERPKGSFSTLEIQRTEQGDSAMYLCASSSRRGGRAYEQYFGPGTRLTVT.

This clonotype was recorded many times. The chain has TRBV2 and TRBJ2-1, with D possibly TRBD1 on 5 matching bases. The CDR3 is made up of 14 amino acids. V lost 3 bases and J 9 bases, leaving 15 bases between the germline ends. Germline V CDR1 and CDR2: SNHLY, FYNNEI. The CDR3 bases are TGTGCCAGCAGTGAGGGGCCCCGGACGACTGAGCAGTTCTTC. This sequence encodes CASSEGPRTTEQFF.

The rearrangement uses TRBV5-1 and TRBJ1-2; TRBD1 agrees at 11 bases. The CDR3 contains 16 residues. Trimming took 0 bases from V and 4 from J; bases not matched to a gene: 5. Germline loops: CDR1 SGHRS, CDR2 YFSETQ. In DNA, the CDR3 is TGCGCCAGCAGCTTGGATGGGACAGGGGGTACCTATGGCTACACCTTC. Its protein is CASSLDGTGGTYGYTF.

This clonotype was recorded many times. CDR3 sequence: CASSSARGPDTQYF. The CDR3 DNA sequence: TGTGCCAGCAGCTCGGCCCGAGGCCCAGATACGCAGTATTTT. The V gene is TRBV7-2, the J gene TRBJ2-3; D is unresolved. The CDR3 runs to 14 residues. Germline lookup yields CDR1 SGHTA and CDR2 FQGNSA. V was clipped by 4 bases and J by 4 bases, with 12 bases between them.

The V gene is TRBV7-9, the J gene TRBJ2-1; TRBD2 agrees at 7 bases. V lost 2 bases to trimming and J lost 4 bases; unmatched junction nucleotides: 5. Germline CDR1 SEHNR, CDR2 FQNEAQ (reference sequence). The CDR3 runs to 15 residues. DNA for the CDR3: TGTGCCAGCAGCTTAATGGGGGGGGTATACAATGAGCAGTTCTTC. Translating gives CASSLMGGVYNEQFF.

A few counts support this clonotype. The chain uses TRBV19 and TRBJ2-1; 9 bases map to TRBD2. Germline V gene lookup returns CDR1 LNHDA and CDR2 SQIVND (reference sequence). Losses at the gene ends were 3 bases for V and 7 bases for J; bases not matched to a gene: 7. The CDR3 covers 15 residues. Here the CDR3 reads CASSMLAGALNEQFF. The DNA of the CDR3 is TGTGCCAGTAGTATGTTAGCGGGAGCCCTGAATGAGCAGTTCTTC. The full variable domain, its missing parts supplied by reference TRBV19 and TRBJ2-1, is DGGITQSPKYLFRKEGQNVTLSCEQNLNHDAMYWYRQDPGQGLRLIYYSQIVNDFQKGDIAEGYSVSREKKESFPLTVTSAQKNPTAFYLCASSMLAGALNEQFFGPGTRLTVL.

The chain links TRBV2 to TRBJ1-2; no clear D gene. Germline CDR1 and CDR2: SNHLY and FYNNEI. The CDR3 totals 11 residues. Trimming cost V 4 bases and J 6 bases, with 6 bases left between them. In nucleotides, the CDR3 is TGTGCCAGCAGTGTTGGGGATGGCTACACCTTC. Its translation is CASSVGDGYTF. The full variable domain, in which reference TRBV2 and TRBJ1-2 provide the parts outside the CDR3, is EPEVTQTPSHQVTQMGQEVILRCVPISNHLYFYWYRQILGQKVEFLVSFYNNEISEKSEIFDDQFSVERPDGSNFTLKIRSTKLEDSAMYFCASSVGDGYTFGSGTRLTVV.

This clonotype was seen at least ten times. The rearrangement uses TRBV20-1 and TRBJ2-3, with 11 positions matching TRBD2. Germline assignment: CDR1 DFQATT and CDR2 SNEGSKA (reference sequence). This CDR3 comprises 16 residues. With V trimmed by 3 bases and J by 9 bases, 14 bases remained unmatched. DNA for the CDR3: TGCAGTGCTAGTTGGTGGGCTAGCGGGAGGAAGGAAACGCAGTATTTT. Translated, it gives CSASWWASGRKETQYF.

Many counts were recorded for this clonotype. The chain couples TRBV7-9 to TRBJ2-7, with D maybe TRBD1 (6 bases). This CDR3 contains 16 residues. Germline CDR1 is SEHNR and CDR2 is FQNEAQ (reference sequence). V was pared by 5 bases and J by 1 base, with 18 bases between. CDR3 residues: CASSPLSQGTSYEQYF. CDR3 bases: TGTGCCAGCAGCCCACTCTCGCAGGGGACATCCTACGAGCAGTACTTC.